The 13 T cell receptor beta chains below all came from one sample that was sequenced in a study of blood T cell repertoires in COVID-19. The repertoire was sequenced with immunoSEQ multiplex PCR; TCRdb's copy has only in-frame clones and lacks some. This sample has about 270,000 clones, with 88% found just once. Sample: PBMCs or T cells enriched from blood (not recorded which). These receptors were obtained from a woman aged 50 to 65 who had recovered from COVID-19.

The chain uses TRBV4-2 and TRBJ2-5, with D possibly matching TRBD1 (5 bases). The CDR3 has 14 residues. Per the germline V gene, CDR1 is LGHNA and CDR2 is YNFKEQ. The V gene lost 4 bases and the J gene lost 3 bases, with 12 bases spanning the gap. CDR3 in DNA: TGTGCCAGCAGCCCCCTGCTGACAGAAGAGACCCAGTACTTC. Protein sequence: CASSPLLTEETQYF.

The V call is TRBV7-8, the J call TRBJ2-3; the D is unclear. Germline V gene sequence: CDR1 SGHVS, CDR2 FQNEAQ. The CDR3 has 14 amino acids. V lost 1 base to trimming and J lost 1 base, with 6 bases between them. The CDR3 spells CASSLGSGTDTQYF. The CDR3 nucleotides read TGTGCCAGCAGCTTAGGTTCAGGCACAGATACGCAGTATTTT.

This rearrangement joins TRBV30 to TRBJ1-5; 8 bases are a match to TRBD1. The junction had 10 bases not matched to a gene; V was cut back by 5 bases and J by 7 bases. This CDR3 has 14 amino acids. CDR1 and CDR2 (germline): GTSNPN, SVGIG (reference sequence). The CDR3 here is CAWADTGGYQPQHF. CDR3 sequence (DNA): TGTGCCTGGGCTGATACAGGGGGTTACCAGCCCCAGCATTTT.

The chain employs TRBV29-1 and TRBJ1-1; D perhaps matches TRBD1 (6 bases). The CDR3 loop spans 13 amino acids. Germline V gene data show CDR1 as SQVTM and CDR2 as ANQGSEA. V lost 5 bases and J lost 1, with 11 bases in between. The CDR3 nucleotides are TGCAGCGTTCCAGGGGACGCGAACACTGAAGCTTTCTTT. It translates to CSVPGDANTEAFF.

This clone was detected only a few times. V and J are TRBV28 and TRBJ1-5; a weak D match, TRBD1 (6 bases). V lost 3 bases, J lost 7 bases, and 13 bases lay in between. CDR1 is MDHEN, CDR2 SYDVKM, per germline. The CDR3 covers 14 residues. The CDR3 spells CASSFSRGPQPQHF. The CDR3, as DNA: TGTGCCAGCAGTTTTTCCAGGGGCCCCCAGCCCCAGCATTTT.

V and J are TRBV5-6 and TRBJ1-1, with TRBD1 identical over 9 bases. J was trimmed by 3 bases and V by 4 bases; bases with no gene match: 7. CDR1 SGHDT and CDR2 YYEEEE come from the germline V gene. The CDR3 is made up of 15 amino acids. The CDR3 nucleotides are TGTGCCAGCAGCGGAGGGACAGGGAAGGACACTGAAGCTTTCTTT. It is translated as CASSGGTGKDTEAFF.

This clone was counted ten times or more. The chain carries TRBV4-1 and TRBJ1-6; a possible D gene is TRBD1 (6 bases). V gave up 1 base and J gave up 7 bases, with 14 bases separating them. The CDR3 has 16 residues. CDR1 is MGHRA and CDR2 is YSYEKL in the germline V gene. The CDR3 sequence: CASSQGRTVDNSPLHF. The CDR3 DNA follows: TGCGCCAGCAGCCAAGGCAGGACAGTAGACAATTCACCCCTCCACTTT.

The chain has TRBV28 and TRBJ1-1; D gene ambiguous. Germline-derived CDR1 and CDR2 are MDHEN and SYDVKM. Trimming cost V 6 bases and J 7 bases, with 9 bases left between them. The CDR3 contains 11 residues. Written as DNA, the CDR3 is TGTGCCAGCAGGACTCAGATTGAAGCTTTCTTT. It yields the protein CASRTQIEAFF.

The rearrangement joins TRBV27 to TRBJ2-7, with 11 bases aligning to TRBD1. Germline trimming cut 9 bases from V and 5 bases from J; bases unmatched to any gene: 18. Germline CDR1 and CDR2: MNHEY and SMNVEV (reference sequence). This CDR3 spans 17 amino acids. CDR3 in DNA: TGTGCCAGGCGCATGGGACAGGGGGGGAATGAGGCCCACGAGCAGTACTTC. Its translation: CARRMGQGGNEAHEQYF.

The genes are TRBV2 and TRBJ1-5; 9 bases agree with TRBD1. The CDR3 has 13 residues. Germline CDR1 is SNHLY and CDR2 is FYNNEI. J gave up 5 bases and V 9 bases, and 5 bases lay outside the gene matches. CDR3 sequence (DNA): TGTGCCAGTAAACAGGGGGCTTATCAGCCCCAGCATTTT. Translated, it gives CASKQGAYQPQHF.

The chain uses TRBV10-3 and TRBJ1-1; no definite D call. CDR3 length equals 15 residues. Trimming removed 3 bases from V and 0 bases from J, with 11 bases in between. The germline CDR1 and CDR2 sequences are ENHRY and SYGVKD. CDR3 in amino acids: CAISDSGFMNTEAFF. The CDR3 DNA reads TGTGCCATCAGTGATTCGGGATTCATGAACACTGAAGCTTTCTTT.

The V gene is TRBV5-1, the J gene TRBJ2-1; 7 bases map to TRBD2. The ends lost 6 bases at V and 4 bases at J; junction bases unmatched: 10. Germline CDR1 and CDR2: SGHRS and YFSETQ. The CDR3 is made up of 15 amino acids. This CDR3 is CASTFTAGSYNEQFF. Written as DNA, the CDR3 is TGCGCCAGCACTTTTACAGCGGGGTCGTACAATGAGCAGTTCTTC. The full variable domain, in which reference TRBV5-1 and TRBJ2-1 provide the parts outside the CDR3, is KAGVTQTPRYLIKTRGQQVTLSCSPISGHRSVSWYQQTPGQGLQFLFEYFSETQRNKGNFPGRFSGRQFSNSRSEMNVSTLELGDSALYLCASTFTAGSYNEQFFGPGTRLTVL.

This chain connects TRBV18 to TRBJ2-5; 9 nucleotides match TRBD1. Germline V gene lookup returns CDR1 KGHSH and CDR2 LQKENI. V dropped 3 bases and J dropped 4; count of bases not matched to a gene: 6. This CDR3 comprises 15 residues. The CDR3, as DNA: TGTGCCAGCTCACCTGCGACAGGGGGGCGAGAGACCCAGTACTTC. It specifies CASSPATGGRETQYF.